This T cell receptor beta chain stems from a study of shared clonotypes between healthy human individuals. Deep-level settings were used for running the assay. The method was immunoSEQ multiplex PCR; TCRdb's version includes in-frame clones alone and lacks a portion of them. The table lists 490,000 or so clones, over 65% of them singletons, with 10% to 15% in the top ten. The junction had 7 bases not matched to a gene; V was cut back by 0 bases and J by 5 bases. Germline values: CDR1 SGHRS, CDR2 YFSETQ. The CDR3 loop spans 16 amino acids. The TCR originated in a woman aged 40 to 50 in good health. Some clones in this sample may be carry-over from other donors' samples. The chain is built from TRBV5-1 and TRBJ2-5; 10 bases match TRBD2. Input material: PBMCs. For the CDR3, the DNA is TGCGCCAGCAGCTTGGCTCCTAGCGGGAGCGGGGAGACCCAGTACTTC. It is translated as CASSLAPSGSGETQYF.